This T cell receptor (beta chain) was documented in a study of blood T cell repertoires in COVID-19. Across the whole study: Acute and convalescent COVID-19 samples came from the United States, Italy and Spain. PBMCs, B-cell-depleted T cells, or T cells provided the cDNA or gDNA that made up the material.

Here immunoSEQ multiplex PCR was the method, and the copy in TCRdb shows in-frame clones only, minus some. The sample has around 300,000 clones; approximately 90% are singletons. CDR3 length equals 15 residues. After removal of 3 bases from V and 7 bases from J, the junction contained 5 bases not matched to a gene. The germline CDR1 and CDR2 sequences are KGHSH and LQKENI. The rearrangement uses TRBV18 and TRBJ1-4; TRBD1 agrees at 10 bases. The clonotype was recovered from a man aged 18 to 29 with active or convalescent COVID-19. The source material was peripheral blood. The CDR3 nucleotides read TGTGCCAGCTCACCTCCGGGACAGGGGACTGAAAAACTGTTTTTT. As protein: CASSPPGQGTEKLFF. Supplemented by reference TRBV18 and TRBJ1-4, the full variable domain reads NAGVMQNPRHLVRRRGQEARLRCSPMKGHSHVYWYRQLPEEGLKFMVYLQKENIIDESGMPKERFSAEFPKEGPSILRIQQVVRGDSAAYFCASSPPGQGTEKLFFGSGTQLSVL.